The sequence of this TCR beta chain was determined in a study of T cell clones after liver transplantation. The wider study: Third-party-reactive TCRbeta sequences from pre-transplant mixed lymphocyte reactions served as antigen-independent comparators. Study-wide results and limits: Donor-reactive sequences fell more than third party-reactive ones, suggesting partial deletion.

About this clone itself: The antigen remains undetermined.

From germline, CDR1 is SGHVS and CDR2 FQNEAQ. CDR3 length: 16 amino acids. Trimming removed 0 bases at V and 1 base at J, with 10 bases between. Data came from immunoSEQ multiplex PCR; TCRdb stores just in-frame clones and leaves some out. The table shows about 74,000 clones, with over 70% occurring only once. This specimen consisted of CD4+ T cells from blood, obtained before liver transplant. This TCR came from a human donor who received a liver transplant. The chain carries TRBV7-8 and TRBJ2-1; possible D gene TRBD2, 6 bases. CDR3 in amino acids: CASSLALGGSYNEQFF. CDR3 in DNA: TGTGCCAGCAGCTTAGCGCTGGGGGGTTCCTACAATGAGCAGTTCTTC.